The 27 T cell receptor beta chains presented below share a single source sample, sequenced in a study of T-cell reconstitution after alpha-beta-depleted transplantation in children. It was with unique molecular identifiers that the TCRbeta library was prepared. TCRdb used MiXCR to reprocess the PCR reads, holding one entry per CDR3 protein. The sample has some 490,000 distinct CDR3 sequences; around an eighth are singletons. Here the sequenced sample was PBMCs from the stem cell graft donor, taken from the stem cell graft. Receptor source: a human donor who donated a stem cell graft to a child with combined immunodeficiency.

This chain uses TRBV9 with TRBJ2-3; D uncertain. There are 13 residues in the CDR3. Deletions cut 0 bases from V and 4 bases from J, with 6 bases between. Germline V CDR1 and CDR2: SGDLS, YYNGEE. In DNA, the CDR3 is TGTGCCAGCAGCGTAGTGTGGTCAGATACGCAGTATTTT. Translated, it gives CASSVVWSDTQYF.

The chain carries TRBV4-3 and TRBJ2-7; unclear D gene. V lost 0 bases to trimming and J lost 1 base, with 7 bases between them. This CDR3 is built from 14 residues. In germline, CDR1 is LGHNA, CDR2 YSLEER. The DNA of the CDR3 is TGCGCCAGCAGCCAAGATGCATTGTCCTACGAGCAGTACTTC. This sequence encodes CASSQDALSYEQYF.

The chain joins TRBV5-1 to TRBJ2-4; D may be TRBD1 (6 bases). The CDR3 contains 13 residues. Germline loops: CDR1 SGHRS, CDR2 YFSETQ. V was trimmed by 1 base and J by 15 bases, leaving 17 bases between them. CDR3 DNA: TGCGCCAGCAGCTTGACTACACTTTCGGACAGGTACTTC. It yields the protein CASSLTTLSDRYF.

The table lists this clonotype with many counts. The chain has TRBV14 and TRBJ2-5; no clear D. Trimming took 2 bases from V and 5 from J, leaving 12 bases between them. Germline V gene sequence: CDR1 SGHDN, CDR2 FVKESK. The CDR3 runs to 14 residues. The CDR3 DNA reads TGTGCCAGCAGCCAAATGGACCACGGGGAGACCCAGTACTTC. Its protein is CASSQMDHGETQYF.

The rearrangement links TRBV7-6 to TRBJ1-5; TRBD1 might be the D (5 bases). Germline lookup yields CDR1 SGHVS and CDR2 FNYEAQ. V lost 5 bases and J 4 bases, leaving 15 bases between the germline ends. This CDR3 comprises 15 residues. The CDR3 here is CASSPDQGFNQPQHF. As DNA, the CDR3 is TGTGCCAGCAGCCCAGACCAGGGCTTTAATCAGCCCCAGCATTTT.

The V gene is TRBV19, the J gene TRBJ1-1; the D gene is possibly TRBD1 (5 bases). This CDR3 is built from 15 residues. Per the germline V gene, CDR1 is LNHDA and CDR2 is SQIVND (reference sequence). V lost 5 bases to trimming and J lost 3 bases, with 16 bases between them. The CDR3 DNA sequence: TGTGCCAGTAGTCAGCTCGGGACGGTGTACACTGAAGCTTTCTTT. It translates to CASSQLGTVYTEAFF. Based on the CDR3 plus reference TRBV19 and TRBJ1-1, the full variable domain is DGGITQSPKYLFRKEGQNVTLSCEQNLNHDAMYWYRQDPGQGLRLIYYSQIVNDFQKGDIAEGYSVSREKKESFPLTVTSAQKNPTAFYLCASSQLGTVYTEAFFGQGTRLTVV.

This clonotype was recorded at least ten times. The gene calls are TRBV12-3 or TRBV12-4 and TRBJ2-1, with TRBD1 as a possible D gene (5 bases). V was cut by 2 bases and J by 9 bases, with 8 bases left in between. The CDR3 runs to 12 residues. In DNA, the CDR3 is TGTGCCAGCAGTTTATGGCAGGGTGAGCAGTTCTTC. As protein: CASSLWQGEQFF.

This clonotype showed up just a few times. V gene TRBV27 combines with J gene TRBJ1-2; 10 nucleotides agree with TRBD1. After removal of 6 bases from V and 7 bases from J, the junction contained 11 bases not matched to a gene. Per the germline V gene, CDR1 is MNHEY and CDR2 is SMNVEV (reference sequence). CDR3 length equals 15 residues. CDR3 DNA: TGTGCCAGCAGCCAAGTGACAGGGGGCTTTCGTGGCTACACCTTC. As protein: CASSQVTGGFRGYTF.

This clonotype has a handful of counts. V is TRBV7-9 and J is TRBJ1-6, with 10 bases lining up with TRBD1. CDR3 length: 16 residues. The junction had 9 bases not matched to a gene; V was cut back by 3 bases and J by 10 bases. In germline, CDR1 is SEHNR, CDR2 FQNEAQ (reference sequence). Here the CDR3 reads CASSFDRGLWLSPLHF. Written as DNA, the CDR3 is TGTGCCAGCAGCTTCGACAGGGGGCTTTGGTTGTCACCCCTCCACTTT.

V gene TRBV20-1 combines with J gene TRBJ2-1, with 10 bases identical to TRBD2. This CDR3 is 15 amino acids long. Per the germline V gene, CDR1 is DFQATT and CDR2 is SNEGSKA (reference sequence). V trimming: 4 bases; J trimming: 2 bases; junction bases outside the gene matches: 5. The CDR3 here is CSAKNSGRPYNEQFF. CDR3 nucleotide sequence: TGCAGTGCTAAAAATAGCGGGAGGCCCTACAATGAGCAGTTCTTC.

V usage is TRBV7-2 and J usage is TRBJ1-2, with 8 bases fitting TRBD1. The V segment lost 2 bases and the J segment 4 bases; nucleotides outside the gene matches: 12. CDR1 and CDR2 (germline): SGHTA, FQGNSA. The length of the CDR3 is 17 residues. CDR3 nucleotide sequence: TGTGCCAGCAGCTTATACGGACAGGGCATCGGGGCCTATGGCTACACCTTC. Its translation: CASSLYGQGIGAYGYTF.

This clonotype was seen only once. The J gene is TRBJ2-7, the V gene TRBV12-3 or TRBV12-4, with TRBD2 matching 7 bases. After removal of 8 bases from V and 4 bases from J, the junction contained 14 bases not matched to a gene. CDR3 length: 15 residues. In nucleotides, the CDR3 is TGTGCCAGCGCTGGGGGGGGAAGCAATATATACGAGCAGTACTTC. This sequence encodes CASAGGGSNIYEQYF.

This clonotype showed up many times. The genes are TRBV5-1 and TRBJ2-1; 12 nucleotides line up with TRBD2. V dropped 5 bases and J dropped 1; count of bases not matched to a gene: 10. The CDR3 is made up of 18 amino acids. The germline CDR1 and CDR2 sequences are SGHRS and YFSETQ. CDR3 protein: CASRTLSSGGASYNEQFF. CDR3 nucleotides: TGCGCCAGCAGAACGCTCTCTAGCGGGGGGGCATCCTACAATGAGCAGTTCTTC.

The V gene is TRBV27, the J gene TRBJ2-3, with D tentatively TRBD1 (6 bases). The CDR3 runs 14 residues. Germline V gene lookup returns CDR1 MNHEY and CDR2 SMNVEV (reference sequence). The ends were cut back, 8 bases at V and 6 bases at J, with 18 bases in the middle. Here the CDR3 DNA reads TGTGCCAGCCGATCGGCCACAGGGTACGATACGCAGTATTTT. Residues: CASRSATGYDTQYF.

In its sample, this clonotype was seen many times. The gene calls are TRBV25-1 and TRBJ1-1, with no clear D. The ends were cut back, 2 bases at V and 10 bases at J, with 17 bases in the middle. From germline, CDR1 is MGHDK and CDR2 SYGVNS. The length of the CDR3 is 14 residues. CDR3 sequence reads: CASSEILGLDGAFF. CDR3 bases: TGTGCCAGCAGTGAAATACTAGGCCTGGATGGAGCTTTCTTT.

The V gene is TRBV15, the J gene TRBJ1-6; D is unresolved. Trimming stripped 0 bases from V and 7 bases from J, with 4 bases between. The germline V gene encodes CDR1 LNHNV and CDR2 YYDKDF (reference sequence). The CDR3 runs 13 residues. The CDR3: CATSRDWNSPLHF. Written as DNA, the CDR3 is TGTGCCACCAGCAGAGATTGGAATTCACCCCTCCACTTT. Filled out from reference TRBV15 and TRBJ1-6, the complete variable domain reads DAMVIQNPRYQVTQFGKPVTLSCSQTLNHNVMYWYQQKSSQAPKLLFHYYDKDFNNEADTPDNFQSRRPNTSFCFLDIRSPGLGDTAMYLCATSRDWNSPLHFGNGTRLTVT.

About this clonotype: Relative to the germline gene, one junction end is altered; a read error may explain this. CDR3 protein: CASSSFGELYF. The CDR3 DNA sequence: TGTGCCAGCAGTTCTTTCGGGGAGCTGTATTTT. The chain links TRBV12-3 or TRBV12-4 to TRBJ2-2; D is perhaps TRBD2 (5 bases). The CDR3 consists of 11 residues.

The chain joins TRBV18 to TRBJ2-7, with D tentatively TRBD1 or TRBD2 (5 bases each). The CDR3 sequence is 15 residues long. Germline CDR1 KGHSH, CDR2 LQKENI. V was pared by 3 bases and J by 3 bases, with 15 bases between. The CDR3 protein is CASSPSSGPLYEQYF. The CDR3 DNA follows: TGTGCCAGCTCACCCTCTTCGGGGCCCCTCTACGAGCAGTACTTC.

V usage is TRBV30 and J usage is TRBJ2-7; D uncertain. Per the germline V gene, CDR1 is GTSNPN and CDR2 is SVGIG (reference sequence). There are 11 residues in the CDR3. Trimming removed 2 bases from V and 4 bases from J, with 6 bases in between. CDR3 sequence reads: CAWSWAYEQYF. In DNA, the CDR3 is TGTGCCTGGAGTTGGGCGTACGAGCAGTACTTC.

This clonotype was detected many times. The chain links TRBV7-6 to TRBJ2-5; TRBD1 aligns across 7 bases. Trimming took 5 bases from V and 1 from J; bases not matched to a gene: 7. Germline V gene data show CDR1 as SGHVS and CDR2 as FNYEAQ. The CDR3 is 15 amino acids. The CDR3, as DNA: TGTGCCAGCAGCAACCACCGGGACAGCCAAGAGACCCAGTACTTC. This gives the protein CASSNHRDSQETQYF.

This clonotype was picked up a small number of times. The chain has TRBV9 and TRBJ2-1; D gene unclear. CDR1 is SGDLS, CDR2 YYNGEE, per germline. The V gene lost 0 bases and the J gene lost 11 bases, with 6 bases spanning the gap. CDR3 length equals 11 residues. CDR3 nucleotides: TGTGCCAGCAGCGTAGGCAGACAGCAGTTCTTC. As protein: CASSVGRQQFF.

This clonotype was found a few times. This chain connects TRBV12-3 or TRBV12-4 to TRBJ1-5; D is possibly TRBD1 (5 bases). The CDR3 is 15 amino acids. The ends were cut back, 6 bases at V and 7 bases at J, with 19 bases in the middle. The CDR3 nucleotides are TGTGCCAGCAGCCAAACCCAGGGATGGGGGCAGCCCCAGCATTTT. Its translation: CASSQTQGWGQPQHF.

At least ten counts were recorded for this clonotype. The J gene is TRBJ2-3, the V gene TRBV20-1; D is ambiguous. In germline, CDR1 is DFQATT, CDR2 SNEGSKA (reference sequence). The CDR3 is 11 residues long. V was clipped by 7 bases and J by 1 base, with 6 bases between them. The CDR3 nucleotides are TGCAGTGGCGAACGCACAGATACGCAGTATTTT. Residues: CSGERTDTQYF.

This clonotype was seen a few times. This chain uses TRBV29-1 with TRBJ2-7; 8 positions match TRBD1. Germline CDR1 and CDR2: SQVTM and ANQGSEA. The V gene end was trimmed by 6 bases and the J gene end by 3 bases; junction bases not matched to a gene: 7. This CDR3 has 13 amino acids. CDR3 amino acids: CSVTWDRNYEQYF. CDR3 in DNA: TGCAGCGTGACCTGGGACAGGAACTACGAGCAGTACTTC.

The CDR3, as DNA: TGTGCCAGCAGCGTAGAACGGGCCACCGGGGAGCTGTTTTTT. Amino acids: CASSVERATGELFF. This chain links TRBV9 with TRBJ2-2; D call uncertain. Germline lookup yields CDR1 SGDLS and CDR2 YYNGEE. The CDR3 is 14 residues long. The V and J ends lost 0 bases and 4 bases respectively, with 7 bases between them.

In its sample, this clonotype was seen many times. This chain links TRBV5-1 with TRBJ2-1; 11 positions agree with TRBD2. The CDR3 totals 17 residues. Germline loops: CDR1 SGHRS, CDR2 YFSETQ. With 4 bases clipped from V and 1 base from J, the junction kept 7 bases outside the gene matches. CDR3 in DNA: TGCGCCAGCAGCGGTACTAGCGGGGGTAATTCCTACAATGAGCAGTTCTTC. Protein product: CASSGTSGGNSYNEQFF.

The V call is TRBV5-5, the J call TRBJ2-7; D possibly corresponds to TRBD1 (6 bases). The CDR3 covers 14 residues. The V end was cut by 4 bases, the J end by 5 bases, with 16 bases between. CDR1 is SGHKS and CDR2 is YYEKEE in the germline V gene (reference sequence). The CDR3, as DNA: TGTGCCAGCAGCCATACTTCCTACAGGGACGAGCAGTACTTC. Its translation: CASSHTSYRDEQYF.